This T cell receptor beta chain is from a study of blood T cell repertoires in COVID-19. The V end lost 9 bases, the J end lost 6 bases, and 12 bases lay between the germline ends. The CDR3 loop spans 11 amino acids. In germline, CDR1 is ENHRY, CDR2 SYGVKD. In the authors' workflow: Estimated nucleated cell counts came from reference gene primer amplification. Profiling relied on immunoSEQ multiplex PCR, and the TCRdb table lists in-frame clones only, not all of them. The V and J calls and clone size are taken from that table; D and trimming were inferred from the DNA. The repertoire has 60,000 to 70,000 clones, roughly 85% of them found once; the top ten carry around 23%.

The V call is TRBV10-3, the J call TRBJ2-7; a possible D gene is TRBD2 (5 bases). The material sequenced was peripheral blood. This clonotype originated in a man aged 50-59 years with acute or convalescent COVID-19. CDR3 in amino acids: CAMEAPAEQYV. Here the CDR3 DNA reads TGTGCCATGGAGGCACCCGCCGAGCAGTACGTC.